These 22 T cell receptor beta chains share one sample of origin, sequenced in a study of Ad26.COV2.S vaccination and SARS-CoV-2 variants. Treatment reported: roughly 20 received Ad26.COV2.S at low or high dose, single or two shots; about 5 received placebo; per-sample allocation not given. Samples were taken on day 63 after the first vaccine or placebo injection. The data were produced by immunoSEQ multiplex PCR, yet TCRdb's version contains in-frame clones alone and is incomplete. The top ten clones hold about 4.1% of a sample with more than 400,000 clones, roughly 88% of them seen once. Source: peripheral blood, taken in a trial of Ad26.COV2.S vaccine versus placebo. The receptors shown here come from a person between 18 and 65 years old who received the Ad26.COV2.S COVID-19 vaccine or a placebo.

Details on this clone: This sample also contains other DNA sequences that code for the same CDR3. This chain links TRBV18 with TRBJ1-5, with a weak D call TRBD1 (5 bases). The length of the CDR3 is 13 residues. Germline lookup yields CDR1 KGHSH and CDR2 LQKENI. V lost 3 bases to trimming and J lost 4 bases, with 7 bases between them. The CDR3: CASSPDRNQPQHF. CDR3 coding DNA: TGTGCCAGCTCACCTGACAGAAATCAGCCCCAGCATTTT.

The rearrangement uses TRBV19 and TRBJ2-7; TRBD1 matches 8 bases. The junction had 12 bases not matched to a gene; V was cut back by 5 bases and J by 6 bases. Germline V gives CDR1 LNHDA, CDR2 SQIVND (reference sequence). The CDR3 covers 15 residues. The CDR3, as DNA: TGTGCCAGTAGTCCGACGGACAGGGAGGTAATCGAGCAGTACTTC. Translating gives CASSPTDREVIEQYF.

The chain combines TRBV10-3 with TRBJ2-7, with D perhaps matching TRBD1 (5 bases). This CDR3 contains 15 residues. The germline CDR1 and CDR2 sequences are ENHRY and SYGVKD. The germline V and J ends were trimmed by 2 bases and 5 bases, with 16 bases remaining between them. CDR3 region: CAISEIDRASDEQYF. CDR3 bases: TGTGCCATCAGTGAGATCGACAGAGCCTCTGACGAGCAGTACTTC.

The chain joins TRBV24-1 to TRBJ1-5; D is possibly TRBD1 (6 bases). CDR1 and CDR2 (germline): KGHDR, SFDVKD. V was clipped by 5 bases and J by 6 bases, with 16 bases between them. This CDR3 has 15 amino acids. For the CDR3, the DNA is TGTGCCACCAGTGCCCTGGGGTCGGGGGCTCAGCCCCAGCATTTT. Residues: CATSALGSGAQPQHF.

The V call is TRBV10-3, the J call TRBJ1-2, with 7 bases fitting TRBD1. After removal of 7 bases from V and 4 bases from J, the junction contained 6 bases not matched to a gene. Germline CDR1 is ENHRY and CDR2 is SYGVKD. This CDR3 is 13 amino acids long. DNA of the CDR3: TGTGCCATCACTTCGACAGGGCTCTATGGCTACACCTTC. As protein: CAITSTGLYGYTF.

The CDR3 nucleotides read TGTGCAAGTCGCTCGAGACCCCGGGACAGCATTACCTACGAGCAGTACTTC. Translated: CASRSRPRDSITYEQYF. The chain carries TRBV12-2 and TRBJ2-7; the table calls TRBD1, which could not be checked here. TRBV12-2 is tagged as a pseudogene. The CDR3 totals 17 residues.

The chain joins TRBV29-1 to TRBJ2-7; D possibly corresponds to TRBD1 (6 bases). The germline CDR1 and CDR2 sequences are SQVTM and ANQGSEA. The CDR3 contains 12 residues. Trimming took 5 bases from V and 1 from J, leaving 9 bases between them. The CDR3 sequence: CSVTGQSYEQYF. The CDR3 DNA follows: TGCAGCGTTACCGGACAGTCCTACGAGCAGTACTTC.

The genes are TRBV7-9 and TRBJ1-6, with D uncertain. CDR1 SEHNR and CDR2 FQNEAQ come from the germline V gene (reference sequence). CDR3 length: 16 residues. V shed 5 bases and J shed 0 bases, with 11 bases lying between them. This CDR3 is CASSRGANSYNSPLHF. CDR3 in DNA: TGTGCCAGCAGCCGTGGCGCCAACTCCTATAATTCACCCCTCCACTTT.

For this clone: Other DNA sequences from this sample encode an identical CDR3 as well. The rearrangement uses TRBV29-1 and TRBJ2-1; D may be TRBD2 (6 bases). This CDR3 has 14 amino acids. V lost 3 bases and J lost 1, with 10 bases in between. Germline CDR1 and CDR2: SQVTM and ANQGSEA. Here the CDR3 DNA reads TGCAGCGTTGAGGGGGGAGAATCCTACAATGAGCAGTTCTTC. It codes for CSVEGGESYNEQFF.

This chain uses TRBV19 with TRBJ2-6, with TRBD2 as a possible D gene (6 bases). V lost 6 bases to trimming and J lost 4 bases, with 13 bases between them. The CDR3 length is 15 residues. Looked up from germline, CDR1 is LNHDA and CDR2 is SQIVND (reference sequence). DNA for the CDR3: TGTGCCAGTAGGCTAGGTGCGGGAGGGGCCAACGTCCTGACTTTC. Residues: CASRLGAGGANVLTF.

The genes are TRBV4-1 and TRBJ2-5; D is ambiguous. The ends were cut back, 3 bases at V and 1 base at J, with 9 bases in the middle. This CDR3 comprises 14 residues. CDR1 is MGHRA and CDR2 is YSYEKL in the germline V gene. CDR3: CASSQIIVQETQYF. The CDR3 DNA sequence: TGCGCCAGCAGCCAGATAATCGTCCAAGAGACCCAGTACTTC.

The rearrangement links TRBV7-6 to TRBJ2-1; the match to TRBD2 covers 15 bases. CDR1 SGHVS and CDR2 FNYEAQ come from the germline V gene. Trimming took 5 bases from V and 9 from J; bases not matched to a gene: 17. This CDR3 has 19 amino acids. The CDR3 DNA reads TGTGCCAGCAGCACCCCCCGGGCCGGACTAGCGGGAGGGCATGGTGAGCAGTTCTTC. It translates to CASSTPRAGLAGGHGEQFF. The entire variable domain, with the rest obtained from reference TRBV7-6 and TRBJ2-1, is as follows: GAGVSQSPRYKVTKRGQDVALRCDPISGHVSLYWYRQALGQGPEFLTYFNYEAQQDKSGLPNDRFSAERPEGSISTLTIQRTEQRDSAMYRCASSTPRAGLAGGHGEQFFGPGTRLTVL.

V and J are TRBV5-5 and TRBJ2-7, with 10 bases fitting TRBD2. Trimming at V came to 1 base and at J to 4 bases, leaving 5 bases not matched to a gene. CDR1 is SGHKS, CDR2 YYEKEE, per germline (reference sequence). CDR3 length: 15 residues. The CDR3 is CASSLQASGSYEQYF. The CDR3, as DNA: TGTGCCAGCAGCTTGCAGGCTAGCGGGAGTTACGAGCAGTACTTC.

In its sample, this clone was seen once. The J gene is TRBJ2-2, the V gene TRBV27, with a tentative D call TRBD1 (6 bases). The germline gives CDR1 MNHEY, CDR2 SMNVEV (reference sequence). The CDR3 is 12 residues long. The germline V and J ends were trimmed by 4 bases and 6 bases, with 6 bases remaining between them. CDR3 loop: CASSSGAGELFF. In DNA, the CDR3 is TGTGCCAGCAGTTCAGGGGCCGGGGAGCTGTTTTTT.

The chain links TRBV27 to TRBJ2-1; D uncertain. The germline V and J ends were trimmed by 1 base and 7 bases, with 5 bases remaining between them. This CDR3 region has 12 residues. Germline CDR1 MNHEY, CDR2 SMNVEV (reference sequence). CDR3 protein: CASSLLGNEQFF. CDR3 sequence (DNA): TGTGCCAGCAGTTTATTAGGGAATGAGCAGTTCTTC.

The chain combines TRBV7-2 with TRBJ2-3, with 8 bases lining up with TRBD2. Looked up from germline, CDR1 is SGHTA and CDR2 is FQGNSA. The length of the CDR3 is 14 residues. With V trimmed by 4 bases and J by 6 bases, 6 bases remained unmatched. The CDR3 sequence: CASSSSGSMDTQYF. For the CDR3, the DNA is TGTGCCAGCAGCTCGAGCGGGAGTATGGATACGCAGTATTTT.

This sequence joins TRBV5-4 and TRBJ2-1, with 9 bases that match TRBD1. The germline CDR1 and CDR2 sequences are SGHNT and YYREEE (reference sequence). The ends lost 3 bases at V and 8 bases at J; junction bases unmatched: 6. This CDR3 contains 14 residues. The CDR3 loop is CASSSGQGNDEQFF. The CDR3 nucleotides are TGTGCCAGCAGCTCGGGACAGGGCAATGATGAGCAGTTCTTC.

The chain uses TRBV6-2 or TRBV6-3 and TRBJ2-3; D gene ambiguous. Germline V gene sequence: CDR1 MNHEY, CDR2 SVGEGT. The CDR3 has 16 residues. V was trimmed by 1 base and J by 2 bases, leaving 13 bases between them. DNA of the CDR3: TGTGCCAGCAGTTACTTGAGAGTCCTTTCCACAGATACGCAGTATTTT. Protein sequence: CASSYLRVLSTDTQYF.

The chain joins TRBV29-1 to TRBJ2-7, with 11 bases that match TRBD2. Germline loops: CDR1 SQVTM, CDR2 ANQGSEA. With V trimmed by 2 bases and J by 3 bases, 6 bases remained unmatched. The CDR3 spans 15 residues. CDR3 amino acids: CSVEKVAGGDYEQYF. DNA for the CDR3: TGCAGCGTTGAAAAGGTAGCGGGGGGGGACTACGAGCAGTACTTC.

This clone was seen once. V usage is TRBV5-4 and J usage is TRBJ1-5; possibly TRBD1 for D (5 bases). The CDR3 length is 14 residues. Trimming left V 6 bases short and J 4 bases short, with 14 bases between. Germline V gene lookup returns CDR1 SGHNT and CDR2 YYREEE (reference sequence). CDR3 protein: CASNIWGVNQPQHF. As DNA, the CDR3 is TGTGCCAGCAACATCTGGGGGGTAAATCAGCCCCAGCATTTT.

The chain has TRBV19 and TRBJ2-4; D assignment may be TRBD1 or TRBD2 (6 bases each). The V end was cut by 5 bases, the J end by 5 bases, with 25 bases between. Germline CDR1 LNHDA, CDR2 SQIVND (reference sequence). The CDR3 has 18 residues. Written as DNA, the CDR3 is TGTGCCAGTAGTCCGCTCCGGGACCTTCGGGGGCCCCAAAACATTCAGTACTTC. Its protein product is CASSPLRDLRGPQNIQYF.

The V call is TRBV9, the J call TRBJ1-1; TRBD1 aligns across 7 bases. Germline CDR1 is SGDLS and CDR2 is YYNGEE. After removal of 0 bases from V and 2 bases from J, the junction contained 4 bases not matched to a gene. The CDR3 is made up of 15 amino acids. Here the CDR3 reads CASSVGDSSNTEAFF. In DNA form, the CDR3 reads TGTGCCAGCAGCGTAGGGGACAGCAGTAACACTGAAGCTTTCTTT.